What follows are 5 T cell receptor beta chains derived from one specimen sequenced in a study of T cell responses to AZD1222 COVID-19 vaccine. Clones were read by immunoSEQ multiplex PCR, and TCRdb kept only the in-frame ones, dropping some. This table has over 150,000 clones, roughly 93% appearing once. The material sequenced was peripheral blood, taken 28 days after the second dose of the MenACWY control vaccine. Receptor source: an adult who received the MenACWY meningococcal vaccine as a control.

This chain links TRBV4-3 with TRBJ2-1; 11 bases are a match to TRBD2. The CDR3 has 16 residues. V shed 0 bases and J 9 bases; nucleotides not matched to a gene: 7. Germline loops: CDR1 LGHNA, CDR2 YSLEER. CDR3: CASSQDNLAGGSEQFF. CDR3 DNA: TGCGCCAGCAGCCAAGATAATCTAGCGGGGGGATCTGAGCAGTTCTTC.

V is TRBV10-2 and J is TRBJ1-5, with D unclear. The germline V gene encodes CDR1 WSHSY and CDR2 SAAADI. This CDR3 spans 13 amino acids. The V end was cut by 7 bases, the J end by 3 bases, with 10 bases between. The CDR3 DNA is TGCGCCAGCACCGTTGGACCCAATCAGCCCCAGCATTTT. Its translation: CASTVGPNQPQHF.

This clone has only one observation. The V gene is TRBV6-4, the J gene TRBJ1-5; 10 nucleotides agree with TRBD1. This CDR3 spans 14 amino acids. Per the germline V gene, CDR1 is MRHNA and CDR2 is SNTAGT. With 4 bases clipped from V and 5 bases from J, the junction kept 2 bases outside the gene matches. In DNA, the CDR3 is TGTGCCAGCAGTGTCGGACAGGGGGATCAGCCCCAGCATTTT. Amino acid sequence: CASSVGQGDQPQHF.

V and J are TRBV3-1 (or the pseudogene TRBV3-2) and TRBJ2-3; D may be TRBD1 or TRBD2 (5 bases each). Trimming removed 4 bases from V and 1 base from J, with 24 bases in between. Looked up from germline, CDR1 is LGHDT and CDR2 is YNNKEL (reference sequence). The CDR3 totals 19 residues. In nucleotides, the CDR3 is TGTGCCAGCAGCCTATCAACCCTGACGTTAGGGACGGGCACAGATACGCAGTATTTT. Protein: CASSLSTLTLGTGTDTQYF.

The V and J genes are TRBV7-8 and TRBJ1-2, with 7 nucleotides matching TRBD1. V gave up 1 base and J gave up 4 bases; unmatched junction bases: 6. Germline V gene data show CDR1 as SGHVS and CDR2 as FQNEAQ. The CDR3 covers 15 residues. The CDR3 region has the DNA TGTGCCAGCAGCTTAGATCGAGGGACAGTCTATGGCTACACCTTC. Protein sequence: CASSLDRGTVYGYTF. Based on the CDR3 plus reference TRBV7-8 and TRBJ1-2, the full variable domain is GAGVSQSPRYKVAKRGQDVALRCDPISGHVSLFWYQQALGQGPEFLTYFQNEAQLDKSGLPSDRFFAERPEGSVSTLKIQRTQQEDSAVYLCASSLDRGTVYGYTFGSGTRLTVV.